These T cell receptor beta chains were read from a single sample in a study of graft-versus-host responses after intestinal transplantation. Profiled with immunoSEQ multiplex PCR; TCRdb holds only in-frame clones, not every one. The sample records some 110,000 clones, 75% to 95% being singletons. Their target antigens are unknown. Here the sequenced sample was unstimulated CD4+ T cells sorted from spleen or lymph node cells, taken before intestinal transplant. Receptors were obtained from a human donor who received an intestinal transplant. Each CDR3 is given with its conserved first and last residue. The D gene is left open where the match is weak. Clone size is not always given. Where it is, it says once, few, many or a class for expanded clones.

V	J	size	D	DNA	CDR3
TRBV7-2	TRBJ2-3	NA	NA	TGTGCCAGCAGCTTAGAGGGACTGCAAGCAGATACGCAGTATTTT	CASSLEGLQADTQYF
TRBV7-3	TRBJ2-1	NA	NA	TGTGCCAGCAGCTTAATAGTAGTGGTCTACAATGAGCAGTTCTTC	CASSLIVVVYNEQFF
TRBV28	TRBJ2-7	NA	TRBD1	TGTGCCAGCAGCACGGGACAGGCGCCGCTGGAGCAGTACTTC	CASSTGQAPLEQYF
TRBV7-9	TRBJ1-4	NA	TRBD1	TGTGCCAGCAGCGCGCTTTACAGGGGGGCTAATGAAAAACTGTTTTTT	CASSALYRGANEKLFF
TRBV5-4	TRBJ2-7	NA	TRBD1	TGTGCCAGCAGCCCCCCCGGGACAGGGGCCTACGAGCAGTACTTC	CASSPPGTGAYEQYF
TRBV7-8	TRBJ2-1	once	TRBD2	TGTGCCAGCAGCCGGGGGGTTAGGAACAATGAGCAGTTCTTC	CASSRGVRNNEQFF
TRBV6-5	TRBJ1-2	NA	NA	TGTGCCAGCAGTCCAAGAACAGCCTCCTATGGCTACACCTTC	CASSPRTASYGYTF
TRBV7-8	TRBJ1-4	NA	NA	TGTGCCAGCAGTCCAGGGGATGATGAAAAACTGTTTTTT	CASSPGDDEKLFF
TRBV9	TRBJ1-2	NA	NA	TGTGCCGGCAAAGGGGGAAACCTCTATGGCTACACCTTC	CAGKGGNLYGYTF
TRBV9	TRBJ1-5	once	NA	TGTGCCAGCAGCCCCCTGGGCAGTGACAATCAGCCCCAGCATTTT	CASSPLGSDNQPQHF
TRBV5-4	TRBJ1-1	NA	NA	TGTGCCAGCAGCCTAGGACAGCGAACCAACACTGAAGCTTTCTTT	CASSLGQRTNTEAFF
TRBV30	TRBJ1-3	few	NA	TGTGCCTGGAGTGTCGGAGTAGTCGGAAACACCATATATTTT	CAWSVGVVGNTIYF
TRBV9	TRBJ2-1	NA	TRBD2	TGTGCCAGCAGCGCCAGGACTAGCGGGGAGCAGTTCTTC	CASSARTSGEQFF
TRBV28	TRBJ2-5	NA	TRBD2	TGTGCCAGCAGTTTTGGCGGGAGTAGGGGAGAGACCCAGTACTTC	CASSFGGSRGETQYF
TRBV6-5	TRBJ2-7	NA	TRBD2	TGTGCCAGCAGTTACTCTTCTAGCGGGATGTACTTC	CASSYSSSGMYF
TRBV5-1	TRBJ1-2	NA	NA	TGCGCCAGCAGCTTGGTACGGGGGGGAACTAGTGGCTACACCTTC	CASSLVRGGTSGYTF